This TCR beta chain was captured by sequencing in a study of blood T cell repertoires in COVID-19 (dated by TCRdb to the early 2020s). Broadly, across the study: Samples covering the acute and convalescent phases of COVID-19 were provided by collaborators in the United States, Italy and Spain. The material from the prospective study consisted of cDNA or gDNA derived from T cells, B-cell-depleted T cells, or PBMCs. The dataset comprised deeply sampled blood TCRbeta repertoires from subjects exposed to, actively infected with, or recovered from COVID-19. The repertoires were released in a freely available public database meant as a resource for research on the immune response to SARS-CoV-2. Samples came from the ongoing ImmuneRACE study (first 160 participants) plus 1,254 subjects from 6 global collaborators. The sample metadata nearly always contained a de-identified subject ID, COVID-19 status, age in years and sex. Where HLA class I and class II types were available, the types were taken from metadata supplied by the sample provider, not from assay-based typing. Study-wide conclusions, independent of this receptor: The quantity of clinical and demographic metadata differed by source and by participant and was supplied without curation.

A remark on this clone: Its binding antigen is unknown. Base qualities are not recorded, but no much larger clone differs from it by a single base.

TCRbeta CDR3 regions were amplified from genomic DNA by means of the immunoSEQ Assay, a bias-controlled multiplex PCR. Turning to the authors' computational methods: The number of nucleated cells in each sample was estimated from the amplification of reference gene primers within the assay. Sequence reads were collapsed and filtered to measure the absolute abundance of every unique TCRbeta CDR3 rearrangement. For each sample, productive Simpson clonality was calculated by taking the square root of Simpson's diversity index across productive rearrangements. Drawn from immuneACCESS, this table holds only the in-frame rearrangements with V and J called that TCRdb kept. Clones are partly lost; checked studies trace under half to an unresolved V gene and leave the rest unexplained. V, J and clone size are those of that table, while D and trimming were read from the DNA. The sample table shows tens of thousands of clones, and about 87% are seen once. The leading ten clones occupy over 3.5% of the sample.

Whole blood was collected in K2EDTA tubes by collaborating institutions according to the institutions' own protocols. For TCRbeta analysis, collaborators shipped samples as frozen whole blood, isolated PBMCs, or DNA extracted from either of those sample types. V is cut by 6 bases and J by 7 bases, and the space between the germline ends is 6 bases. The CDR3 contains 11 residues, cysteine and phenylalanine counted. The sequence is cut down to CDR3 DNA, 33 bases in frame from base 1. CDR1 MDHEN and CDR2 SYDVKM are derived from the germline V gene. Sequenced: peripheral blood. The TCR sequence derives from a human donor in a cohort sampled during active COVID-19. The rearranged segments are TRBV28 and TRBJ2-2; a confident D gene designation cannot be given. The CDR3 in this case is CASSAYGELFF. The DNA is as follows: TGTGCCAGCAGCGCGTACGGGGAGCTGTTTTTT.